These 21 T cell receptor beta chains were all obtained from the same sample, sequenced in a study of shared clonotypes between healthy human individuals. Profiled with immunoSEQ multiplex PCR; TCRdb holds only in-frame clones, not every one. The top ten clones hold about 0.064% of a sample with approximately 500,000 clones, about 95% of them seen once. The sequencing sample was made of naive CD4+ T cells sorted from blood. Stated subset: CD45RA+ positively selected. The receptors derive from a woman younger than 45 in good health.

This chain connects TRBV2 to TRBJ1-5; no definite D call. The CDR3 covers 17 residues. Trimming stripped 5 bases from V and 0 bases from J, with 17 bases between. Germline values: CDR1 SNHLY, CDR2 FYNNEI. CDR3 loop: CASSTIGGHSSNQPQHF. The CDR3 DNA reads TGTGCCAGCAGTACTATTGGCGGGCACAGTAGCAATCAGCCCCAGCATTTT.

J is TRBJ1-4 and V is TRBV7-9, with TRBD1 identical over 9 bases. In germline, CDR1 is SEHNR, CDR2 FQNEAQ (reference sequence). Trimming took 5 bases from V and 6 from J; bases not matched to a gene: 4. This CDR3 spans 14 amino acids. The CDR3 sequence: CASSQGQGDEKLFF. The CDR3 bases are TGTGCCAGCAGCCAGGGACAGGGTGATGAAAAACTGTTTTTT.

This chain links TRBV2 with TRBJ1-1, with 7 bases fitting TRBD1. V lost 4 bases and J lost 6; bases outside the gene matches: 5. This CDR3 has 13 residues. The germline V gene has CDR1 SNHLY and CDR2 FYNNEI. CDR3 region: CASSVQGFAEAFF. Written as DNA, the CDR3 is TGTGCCAGCAGTGTACAGGGGTTTGCTGAAGCTTTCTTT.

DNA for the CDR3: TGTGCCAGCAGCTTGGTCACAGGGGTTACGAACACTGAAGCTTTCTTT. Its translation is CASSLVTGVTNTEAFF. The chain is built from TRBV5-5 and TRBJ1-1, with 7 bases lining up with TRBD1. Germline CDR1 SGHKS, CDR2 YYEKEE (reference sequence). The ends lost 0 bases at V and 1 base at J; junction bases unmatched: 6. CDR3 size: 16 residues.

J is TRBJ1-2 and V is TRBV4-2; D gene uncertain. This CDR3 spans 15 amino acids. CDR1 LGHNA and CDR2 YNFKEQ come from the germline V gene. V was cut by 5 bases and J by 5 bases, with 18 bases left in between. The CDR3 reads CASSLAAGSGYGYTF. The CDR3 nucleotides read TGTGCCAGCAGCTTGGCCGCCGGGAGCGGGTATGGCTACACCTTC.

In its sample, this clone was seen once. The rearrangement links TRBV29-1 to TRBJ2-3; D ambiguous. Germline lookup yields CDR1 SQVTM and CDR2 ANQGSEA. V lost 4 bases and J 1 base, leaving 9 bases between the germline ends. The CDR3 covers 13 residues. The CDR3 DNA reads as TGCAGCGTTGGGGCTAGGGGCACAGATACGCAGTATTTT. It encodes CSVGARGTDTQYF.

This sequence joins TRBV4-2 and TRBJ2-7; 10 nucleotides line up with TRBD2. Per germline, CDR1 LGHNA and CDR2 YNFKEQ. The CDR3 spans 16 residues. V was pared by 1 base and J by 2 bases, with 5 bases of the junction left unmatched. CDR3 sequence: CASSQGTGTSAYEQYF. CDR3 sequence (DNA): TGTGCCAGCAGCCAAGGAACCGGGACTAGCGCCTACGAGCAGTACTTC.

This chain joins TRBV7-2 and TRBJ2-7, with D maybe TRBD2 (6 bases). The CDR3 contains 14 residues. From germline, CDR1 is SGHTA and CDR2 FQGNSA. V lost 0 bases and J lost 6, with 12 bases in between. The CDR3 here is CASSLAGGRVEQYF. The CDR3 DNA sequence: TGTGCCAGCAGCTTAGCGGGGGGTCGGGTCGAGCAGTACTTC.

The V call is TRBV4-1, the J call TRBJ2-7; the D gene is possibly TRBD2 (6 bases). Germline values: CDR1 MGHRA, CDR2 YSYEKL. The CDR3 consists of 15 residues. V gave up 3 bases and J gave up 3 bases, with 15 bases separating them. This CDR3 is CASSHPPEGVYEQYF. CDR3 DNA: TGCGCCAGCAGCCACCCTCCGGAGGGCGTCTACGAGCAGTACTTC.

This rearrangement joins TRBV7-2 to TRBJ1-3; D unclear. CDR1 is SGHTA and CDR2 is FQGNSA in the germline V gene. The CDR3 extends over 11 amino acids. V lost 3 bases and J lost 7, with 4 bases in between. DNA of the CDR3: TGTGCCAGCAGCTTCAGTAACACCATATATTTT. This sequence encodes CASSFSNTIYF.

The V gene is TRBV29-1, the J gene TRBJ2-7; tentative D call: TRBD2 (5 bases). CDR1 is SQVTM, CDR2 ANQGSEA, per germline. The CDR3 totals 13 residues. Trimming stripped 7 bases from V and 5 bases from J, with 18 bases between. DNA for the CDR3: TGCAGCGGAGAGGGTCCGGGTCCCAACGAGCAGTACTTC. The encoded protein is CSGEGPGPNEQYF.

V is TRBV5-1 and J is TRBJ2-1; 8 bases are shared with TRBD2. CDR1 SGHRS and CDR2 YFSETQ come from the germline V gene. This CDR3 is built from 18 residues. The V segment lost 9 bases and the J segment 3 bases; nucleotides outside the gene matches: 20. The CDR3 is CAKFKASGGGPLYNEQFF. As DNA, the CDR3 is TGCGCCAAATTCAAGGCCAGCGGGGGAGGGCCCCTCTACAATGAGCAGTTCTTC.

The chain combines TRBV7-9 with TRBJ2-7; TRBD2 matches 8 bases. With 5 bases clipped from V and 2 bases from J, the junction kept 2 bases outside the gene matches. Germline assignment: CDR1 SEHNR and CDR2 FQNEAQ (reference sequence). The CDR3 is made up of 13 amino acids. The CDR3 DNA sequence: TGTGCCAGCAGCCAGACTAGCGCCTACGAGCAGTACTTC. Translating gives CASSQTSAYEQYF.

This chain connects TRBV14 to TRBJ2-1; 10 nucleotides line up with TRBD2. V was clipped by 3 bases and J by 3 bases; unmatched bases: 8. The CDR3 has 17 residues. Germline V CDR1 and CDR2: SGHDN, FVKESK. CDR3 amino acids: CASSQKRRLAGYNEQFF. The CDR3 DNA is TGTGCCAGCAGCCAGAAAAGGAGACTAGCGGGCTACAATGAGCAGTTCTTC.

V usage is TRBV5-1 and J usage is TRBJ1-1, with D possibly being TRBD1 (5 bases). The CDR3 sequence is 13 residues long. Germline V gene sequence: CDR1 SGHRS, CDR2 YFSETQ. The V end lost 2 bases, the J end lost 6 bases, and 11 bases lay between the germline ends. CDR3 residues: CASSFKGTAEAFF. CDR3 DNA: TGCGCCAGCAGCTTTAAAGGGACCGCTGAAGCTTTCTTT.

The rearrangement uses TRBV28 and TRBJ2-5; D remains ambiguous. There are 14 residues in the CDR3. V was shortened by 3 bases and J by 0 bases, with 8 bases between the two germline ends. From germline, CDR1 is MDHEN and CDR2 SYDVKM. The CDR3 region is CASSFPQYQETQYF. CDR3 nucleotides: TGTGCCAGCAGTTTTCCCCAGTACCAAGAGACCCAGTACTTC.

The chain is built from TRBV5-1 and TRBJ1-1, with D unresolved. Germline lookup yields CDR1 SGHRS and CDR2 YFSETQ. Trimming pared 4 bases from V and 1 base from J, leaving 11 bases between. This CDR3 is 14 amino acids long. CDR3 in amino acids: CASSQPYRNTEAFF. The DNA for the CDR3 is TGCGCCAGCAGCCAACCCTACAGGAACACTGAAGCTTTCTTT.

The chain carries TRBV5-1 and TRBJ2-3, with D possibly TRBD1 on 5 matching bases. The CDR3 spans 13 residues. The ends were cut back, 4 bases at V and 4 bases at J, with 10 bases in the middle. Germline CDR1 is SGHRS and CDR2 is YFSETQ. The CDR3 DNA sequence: TGCGCCAGCAGCCTGGCAGGGCCAGATACGCAGTATTTT. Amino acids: CASSLAGPDTQYF. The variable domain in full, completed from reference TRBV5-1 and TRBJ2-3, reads KAGVTQTPRYLIKTRGQQVTLSCSPISGHRSVSWYQQTPGQGLQFLFEYFSETQRNKGNFPGRFSGRQFSNSRSEMNVSTLELGDSALYLCASSLAGPDTQYFGPGTRLTVL.

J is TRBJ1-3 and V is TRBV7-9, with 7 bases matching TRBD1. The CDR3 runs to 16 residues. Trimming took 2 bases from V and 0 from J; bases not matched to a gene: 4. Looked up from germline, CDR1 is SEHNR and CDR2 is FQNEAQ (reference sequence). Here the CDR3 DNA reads TGTGCCAGCAGCTTAACGACAGGGACCTCTGGAAACACCATATATTTT. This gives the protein CASSLTTGTSGNTIYF.

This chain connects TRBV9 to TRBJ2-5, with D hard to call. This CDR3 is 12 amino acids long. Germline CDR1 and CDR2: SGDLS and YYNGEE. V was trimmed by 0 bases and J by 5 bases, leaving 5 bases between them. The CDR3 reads CASSVGFETQYF. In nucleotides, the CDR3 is TGTGCCAGCAGCGTAGGGTTTGAGACCCAGTACTTC.

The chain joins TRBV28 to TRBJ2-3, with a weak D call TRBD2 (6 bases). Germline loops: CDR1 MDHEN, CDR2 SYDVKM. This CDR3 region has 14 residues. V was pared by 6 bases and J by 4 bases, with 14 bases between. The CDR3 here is CASRVGGTPDTQYF. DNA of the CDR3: TGTGCCAGCAGGGTGGGCGGGACCCCAGATACGCAGTATTTT.